This T cell receptor beta chain was obtained from a study of blood T cell repertoires in COVID-19 (TCRdb year 2020). Broadly, across the study: The collaborator samples originated in the United States, Italy and Spain and spanned the acute and convalescent phases of COVID-19. Samples came from the ongoing ImmuneRACE study (first 160 participants) plus 1,254 subjects from 6 global collaborators. HLA class I and class II types, where available, came from metadata supplied by the sample provider rather than from assay-based typing. The repertoires were made available in a free public database intended to serve as a resource for research on the immune response to SARS-CoV-2. The sample metadata nearly always contained a de-identified subject ID, COVID-19 status, age in years and sex. The material from the prospective study consisted of cDNA or gDNA derived from T cells, B-cell-depleted T cells, or PBMCs. The dataset comprised deeply sampled blood TCRbeta repertoires from subjects exposed to, actively infected with, or recovered from COVID-19.

TCRbeta CDR3 regions were amplified from genomic DNA using the immunoSEQ Assay, a bias-controlled multiplex PCR. For the original study's pipeline: The number of nucleated cells in each sample was estimated by amplification of reference gene primers within the assay. Sequence reads were collapsed and filtered to measure the absolute abundance of every unique TCRbeta CDR3 rearrangement. For each sample, productive Simpson clonality was calculated by taking the square root of Simpson's diversity index across productive rearrangements. The table was pulled from immuneACCESS by TCRdb, which kept in-frame rearrangements only. Such tables lose some clones; where checked, under half of the loss comes from unresolved V genes, and the rest has no known cause. V and J calls and clone size are those listed in that table; D and trimming were worked out from the DNA. This sample is represented by some 240,000 clones; around 88% of them were singletons. The biggest ten clones account for approximately 3.5% of the sample.

Participants in the prospective study were enrolled through a virtual design, were aged roughly 18 to 95 years, and lived in roughly 25 United States geographic areas. In the prospective study, participants were assigned to cohorts based on the clinical history participants reported in a screening survey and a study questionnaire. Each participant in the prospective study had whole blood, serum and a nasopharyngeal or oropharyngeal swab collected by mobile phlebotomists. Over an approximately 2-month period, participants in the prospective study had the option of providing additional blood draws and questionnaires. Before DNA extraction, blood samples from the prospective study were shipped at room temperature or frozen. In the case of this clone: This receptor's antigen is unknown. Base qualities are not at hand, and no much larger clone is one base apart. Other nucleotide sequences in the sample specify the same CDR3.

The CDR3 runs 15 amino acids, cysteine and phenylalanine included. Just CDR3 DNA is preserved here, 45 bases in frame from base 1. The germline V gene (reference sequence) sets CDR1 to WNHNN and CDR2 to SYGVQD. Trimming takes 2 bases off V and 0 bases off J; junction bases not matched to a gene: 1. The full study reports these points: The amount of clinical and demographic metadata varied by source and participant and was provided uncurated.

The sequencing input was PBMCs or T cells enriched from blood (not recorded which). This TCR derives from a woman between 40 and 55 years old with acute COVID-19. Recombination joined TRBV10-1 with TRBJ2-1; TRBD2 fits 7 bases in the junction. The nucleotides are TGCGCCAGCAGTGAGCGCGGGAGCTCCTACAATGAGCAGTTCTTC. This codes for CASSERGSSYNEQFF.